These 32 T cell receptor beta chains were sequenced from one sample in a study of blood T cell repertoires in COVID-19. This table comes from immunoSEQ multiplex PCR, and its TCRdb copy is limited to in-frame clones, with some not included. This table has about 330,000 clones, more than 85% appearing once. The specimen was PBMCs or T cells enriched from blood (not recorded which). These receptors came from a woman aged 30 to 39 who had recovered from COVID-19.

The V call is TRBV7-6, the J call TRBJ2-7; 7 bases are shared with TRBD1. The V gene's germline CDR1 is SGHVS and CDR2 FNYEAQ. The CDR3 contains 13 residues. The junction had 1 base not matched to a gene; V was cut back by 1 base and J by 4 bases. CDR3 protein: CASSLGDSYEQYF. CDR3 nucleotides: TGTGCCAGCAGCTTAGGGGACAGTTACGAGCAGTACTTC.

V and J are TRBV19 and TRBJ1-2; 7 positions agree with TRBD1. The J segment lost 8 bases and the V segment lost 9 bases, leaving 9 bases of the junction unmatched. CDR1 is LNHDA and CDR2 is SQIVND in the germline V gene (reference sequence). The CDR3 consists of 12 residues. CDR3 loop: CASTYRGRGYTF. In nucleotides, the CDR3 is TGTGCCAGCACTTACAGGGGACGGGGCTACACCTTC. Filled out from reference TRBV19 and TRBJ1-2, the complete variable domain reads DGGITQSPKYLFRKEGQNVTLSCEQNLNHDAMYWYRQDPGQGLRLIYYSQIVNDFQKGDIAEGYSVSREKKESFPLTVTSAQKNPTAFYLCASTYRGRGYTFGSGTRLTVV.

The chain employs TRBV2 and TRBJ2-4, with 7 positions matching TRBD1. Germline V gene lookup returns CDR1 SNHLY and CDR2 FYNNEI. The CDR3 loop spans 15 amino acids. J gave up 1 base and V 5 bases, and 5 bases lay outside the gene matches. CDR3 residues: CASSPDRVAKNIQYF. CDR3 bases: TGTGCCAGCAGTCCAGACAGGGTGGCCAAAAACATTCAGTACTTC.

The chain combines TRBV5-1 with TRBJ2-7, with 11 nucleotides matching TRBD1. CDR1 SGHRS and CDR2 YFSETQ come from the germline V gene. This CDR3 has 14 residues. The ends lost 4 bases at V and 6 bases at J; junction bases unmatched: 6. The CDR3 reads CASSPGQGAAEQYF. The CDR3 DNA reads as TGCGCCAGCAGCCCTGGACAGGGGGCGGCCGAGCAGTACTTC.

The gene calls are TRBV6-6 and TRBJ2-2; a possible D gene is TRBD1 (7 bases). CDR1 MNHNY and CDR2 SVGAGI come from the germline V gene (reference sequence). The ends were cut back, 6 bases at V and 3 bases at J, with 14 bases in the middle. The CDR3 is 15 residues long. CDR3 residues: CASRQDRDYTGELFF. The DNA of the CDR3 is TGTGCCAGCAGACAAGACAGGGACTACACCGGGGAGCTGTTTTTT.

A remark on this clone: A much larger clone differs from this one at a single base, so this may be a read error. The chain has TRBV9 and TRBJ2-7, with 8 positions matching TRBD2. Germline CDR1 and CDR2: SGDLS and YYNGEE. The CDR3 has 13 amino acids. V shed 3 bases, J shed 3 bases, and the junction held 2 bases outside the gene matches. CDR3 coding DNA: TGTGCCAGCAGCGCGGGACTAGTCTACGAGCAGTACTTC. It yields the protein CASSAGLVYEQYF.

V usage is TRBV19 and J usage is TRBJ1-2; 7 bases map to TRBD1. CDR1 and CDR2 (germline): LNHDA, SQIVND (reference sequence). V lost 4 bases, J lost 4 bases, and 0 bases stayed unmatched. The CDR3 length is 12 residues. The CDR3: CASSRTGYGYTF. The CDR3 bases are TGTGCCAGTAGTAGGACAGGCTATGGCTACACCTTC.

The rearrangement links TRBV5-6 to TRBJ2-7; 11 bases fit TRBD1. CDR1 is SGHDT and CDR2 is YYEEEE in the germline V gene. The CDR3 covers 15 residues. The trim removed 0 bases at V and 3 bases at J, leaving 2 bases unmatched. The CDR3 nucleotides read TGTGCCAGCAGCTTGGGGGACAGGGGGAACTACGAGCAGTACTTC. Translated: CASSLGDRGNYEQYF.

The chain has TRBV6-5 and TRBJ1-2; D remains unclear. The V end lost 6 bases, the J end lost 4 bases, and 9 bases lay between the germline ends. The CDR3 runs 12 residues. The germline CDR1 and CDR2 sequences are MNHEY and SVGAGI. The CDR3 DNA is TGTGCCAGCAGGGAGGGTATCTATGGCTACACCTTC. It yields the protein CASREGIYGYTF.

This chain's CDR3 is CASRPRTGRADTQYF. Here the CDR3 DNA reads TGTGCCAGCAGACCCAGGACAGGCAGAGCAGATACGCAGTATTTT. The chain is built from TRBV6-5 and TRBJ2-3; TRBD1 aligns across 7 bases. In germline, CDR1 is MNHEY, CDR2 SVGAGI. There are 15 residues in the CDR3. J was trimmed by 4 bases and V by 6 bases; bases with no gene match: 10.

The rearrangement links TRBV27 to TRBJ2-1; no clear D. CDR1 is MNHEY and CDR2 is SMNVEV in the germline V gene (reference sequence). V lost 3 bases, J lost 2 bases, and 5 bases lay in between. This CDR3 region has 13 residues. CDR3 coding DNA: TGTGCCAGCAGTTTCCAGACCTACAATGAGCAGTTCTTC. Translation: CASSFQTYNEQFF.

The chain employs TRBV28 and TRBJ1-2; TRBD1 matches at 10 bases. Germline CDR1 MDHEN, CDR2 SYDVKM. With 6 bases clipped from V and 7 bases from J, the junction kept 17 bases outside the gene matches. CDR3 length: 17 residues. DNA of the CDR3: TGTGCCAGCAGGGATAGACAGGGGGCAAGAATGGAAGGTGGCTACACCTTC. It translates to CASRDRQGARMEGGYTF.

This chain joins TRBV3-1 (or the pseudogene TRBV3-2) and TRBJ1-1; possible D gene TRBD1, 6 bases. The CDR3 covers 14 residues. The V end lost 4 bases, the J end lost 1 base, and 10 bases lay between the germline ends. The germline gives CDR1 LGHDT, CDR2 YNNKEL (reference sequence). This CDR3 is CASSRPGQNTEAFF. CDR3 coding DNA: TGTGCCAGCAGCCGACCGGGACAGAACACTGAAGCTTTCTTT.

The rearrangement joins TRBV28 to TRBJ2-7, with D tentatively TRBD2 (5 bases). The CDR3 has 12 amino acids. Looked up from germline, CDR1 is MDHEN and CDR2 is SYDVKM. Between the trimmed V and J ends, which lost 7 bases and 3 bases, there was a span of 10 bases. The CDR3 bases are TGTGCCAGCACACGGGGAAACTACGAGCAGTACTTC. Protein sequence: CASTRGNYEQYF.

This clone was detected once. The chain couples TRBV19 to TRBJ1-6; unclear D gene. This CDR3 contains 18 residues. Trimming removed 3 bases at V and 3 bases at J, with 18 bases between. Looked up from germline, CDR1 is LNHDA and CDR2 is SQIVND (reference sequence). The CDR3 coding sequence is TGTGCCAGTAGTATCATGGGCATGCCCGGTTGCTATAATTCACCCCTCCACTTT. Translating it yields CASSIMGMPGCYNSPLHF. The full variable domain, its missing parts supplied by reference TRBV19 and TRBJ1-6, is DGGITQSPKYLFRKEGQNVTLSCEQNLNHDAMYWYRQDPGQGLRLIYYSQIVNDFQKGDIAEGYSVSREKKESFPLTVTSAQKNPTAFYLCASSIMGMPGCYNSPLHFGNGTRLTVT.

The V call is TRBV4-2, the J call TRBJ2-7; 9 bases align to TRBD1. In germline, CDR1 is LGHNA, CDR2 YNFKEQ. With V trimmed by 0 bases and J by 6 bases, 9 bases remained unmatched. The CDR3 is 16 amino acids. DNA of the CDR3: TGTGCCAGCAGCCAAGAGCTGGGACAGGGTCAGTCCGAGCAGTACTTC. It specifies CASSQELGQGQSEQYF.

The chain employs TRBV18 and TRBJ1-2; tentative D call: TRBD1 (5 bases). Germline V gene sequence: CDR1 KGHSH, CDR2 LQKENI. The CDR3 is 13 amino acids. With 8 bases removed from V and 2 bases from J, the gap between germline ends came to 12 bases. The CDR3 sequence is CASLETGNYGYTF. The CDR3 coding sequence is TGTGCCAGCCTTGAAACAGGAAACTATGGCTACACCTTC.

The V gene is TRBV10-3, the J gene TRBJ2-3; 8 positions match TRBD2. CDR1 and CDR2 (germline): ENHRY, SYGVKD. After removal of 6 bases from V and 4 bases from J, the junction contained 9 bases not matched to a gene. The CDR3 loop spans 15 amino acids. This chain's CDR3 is CAISSSTGGADTQYF. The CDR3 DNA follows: TGTGCCATCAGCAGCTCGACGGGGGGGGCAGATACGCAGTATTTT.

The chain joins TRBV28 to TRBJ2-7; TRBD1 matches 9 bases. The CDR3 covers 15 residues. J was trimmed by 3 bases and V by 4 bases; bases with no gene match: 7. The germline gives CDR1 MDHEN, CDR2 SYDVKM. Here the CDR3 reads CASSYGQGFIYEQYF. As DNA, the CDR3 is TGTGCCAGCAGTTACGGACAGGGGTTCATCTACGAGCAGTACTTC.

The CDR3 coding sequence is TGTGCCAGCCTACCCCCGGGATGGAATGAGCAGTTCTTC. The encoded protein is CASLPPGWNEQFF. The chain has TRBV25-1 and TRBJ2-1, with a tentative D call TRBD2 (5 bases). Germline loops: CDR1 MGHDK, CDR2 SYGVNS. The V gene lost 8 bases and the J gene lost 7 bases, with 15 bases spanning the gap. The CDR3 is 13 residues long.

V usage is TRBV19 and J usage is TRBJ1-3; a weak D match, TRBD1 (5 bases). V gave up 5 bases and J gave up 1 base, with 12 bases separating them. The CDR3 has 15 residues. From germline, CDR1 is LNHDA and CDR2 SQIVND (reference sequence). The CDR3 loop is CASSLLAGSGNTIYF. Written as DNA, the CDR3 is TGTGCCAGTAGTCTACTCGCAGGGTCTGGAAACACCATATATTTT.

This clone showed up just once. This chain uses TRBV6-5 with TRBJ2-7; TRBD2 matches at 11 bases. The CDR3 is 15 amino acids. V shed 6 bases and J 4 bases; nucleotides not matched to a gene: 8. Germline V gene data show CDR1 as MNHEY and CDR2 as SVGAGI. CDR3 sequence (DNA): TGTGCCAGCAGCCTAGCGGGGGGAGCTGAATACGAGCAGTACTTC. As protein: CASSLAGGAEYEQYF.

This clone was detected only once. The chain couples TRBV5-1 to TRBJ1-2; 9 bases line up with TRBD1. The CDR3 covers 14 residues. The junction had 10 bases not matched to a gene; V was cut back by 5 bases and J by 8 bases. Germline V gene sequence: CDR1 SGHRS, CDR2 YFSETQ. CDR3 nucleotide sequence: TGCGCCAGCAGACCGGGACAGGGAAGGGGCGGCTACACCTTC. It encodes CASRPGQGRGGYTF.

CDR3 DNA sequence: TGTGCCAGCTCACTAGACTGGGACAATGAGCAGTTCTTC. Translating gives CASSLDWDNEQFF. The V gene is TRBV18, the J gene TRBJ2-1; no definite D call. Trimming pared 4 bases from V and 5 bases from J, leaving 9 bases between. The CDR3 covers 13 residues. Germline CDR1 reads KGHSH; CDR2 reads LQKENI. Complete variable domain (other parts from reference TRBV18 and TRBJ2-1): NAGVMQNPRHLVRRRGQEARLRCSPMKGHSHVYWYRQLPEEGLKFMVYLQKENIIDESGMPKERFSAEFPKEGPSILRIQQVVRGDSAAYFCASSLDWDNEQFFGPGTRLTVL.

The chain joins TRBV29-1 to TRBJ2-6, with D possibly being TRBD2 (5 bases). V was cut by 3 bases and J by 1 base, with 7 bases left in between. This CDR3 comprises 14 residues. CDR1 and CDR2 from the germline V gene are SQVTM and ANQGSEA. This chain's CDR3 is CSVDGESGANVLTF. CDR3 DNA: TGCAGCGTTGACGGGGAATCTGGGGCCAACGTCCTGACTTTC. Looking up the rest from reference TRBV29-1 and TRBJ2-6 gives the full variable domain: SAVISQKPSRDICQRGTSLTIQCQVDSQVTMMFWYRQQPGQSLTLIATANQGSEATYESGFVIDKFPISRPNLTFSTLTVSNMSPEDSSIYLCSVDGESGANVLTFGAGSRLTVL.

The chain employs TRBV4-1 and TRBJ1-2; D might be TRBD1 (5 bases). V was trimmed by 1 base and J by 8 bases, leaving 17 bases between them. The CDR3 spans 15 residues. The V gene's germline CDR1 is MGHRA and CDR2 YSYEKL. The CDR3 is CASSQGRGALRGYTF. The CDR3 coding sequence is TGCGCCAGCAGCCAAGGACGTGGGGCCCTCCGGGGCTACACCTTC.

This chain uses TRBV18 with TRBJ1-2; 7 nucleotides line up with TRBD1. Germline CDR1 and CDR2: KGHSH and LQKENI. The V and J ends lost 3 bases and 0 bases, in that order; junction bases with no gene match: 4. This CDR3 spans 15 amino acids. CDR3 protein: CASSPQDRPNYGYTF. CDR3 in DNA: TGTGCCAGCTCACCCCAGGACAGGCCTAACTATGGCTACACCTTC. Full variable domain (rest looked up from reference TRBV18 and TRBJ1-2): NAGVMQNPRHLVRRRGQEARLRCSPMKGHSHVYWYRQLPEEGLKFMVYLQKENIIDESGMPKERFSAEFPKEGPSILRIQQVVRGDSAAYFCASSPQDRPNYGYTFGSGTRLTVV.

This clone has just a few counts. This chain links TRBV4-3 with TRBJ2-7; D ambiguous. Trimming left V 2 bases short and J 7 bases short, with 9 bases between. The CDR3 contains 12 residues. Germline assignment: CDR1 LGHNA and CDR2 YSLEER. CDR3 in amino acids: CASSQMSFEQYF. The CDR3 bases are TGCGCCAGCAGCCAAATGAGTTTTGAGCAGTACTTC.

CDR3: CASSDSRGSWSPLHF. For the CDR3, the DNA is TGTGCCAGCAGTGACTCCAGGGGCTCTTGGTCACCCCTCCACTTT. The chain employs TRBV6-4 and TRBJ1-6; D perhaps matches TRBD1 (6 bases). Trimming pared 0 bases from V and 10 bases from J, leaving 13 bases between. In germline, CDR1 is MRHNA, CDR2 SNTAGT. The CDR3 loop spans 15 amino acids.

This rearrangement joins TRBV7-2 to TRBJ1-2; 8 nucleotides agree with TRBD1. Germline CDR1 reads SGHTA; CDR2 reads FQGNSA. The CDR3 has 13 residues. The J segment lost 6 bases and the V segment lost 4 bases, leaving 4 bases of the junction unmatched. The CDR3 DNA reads TGTGCCAGCAGCTCAGCGACAGGGGATGGCTACACCTTC. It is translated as CASSSATGDGYTF.

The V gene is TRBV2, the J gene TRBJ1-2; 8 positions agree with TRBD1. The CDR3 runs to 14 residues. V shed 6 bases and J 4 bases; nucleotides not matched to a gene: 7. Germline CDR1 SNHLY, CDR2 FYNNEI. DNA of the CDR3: TGTGCCAGCAGGCCTACAGGGGGGAGCTATGGCTACACCTTC. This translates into CASRPTGGSYGYTF.

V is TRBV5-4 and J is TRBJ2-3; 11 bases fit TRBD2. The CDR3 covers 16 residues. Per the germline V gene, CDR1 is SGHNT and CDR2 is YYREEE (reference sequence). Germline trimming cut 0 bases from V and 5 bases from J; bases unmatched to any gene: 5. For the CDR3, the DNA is TGTGCCAGCAGCTTGGGGCTAGCGGGAGGAGAAGATACGCAGTATTTT. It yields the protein CASSLGLAGGEDTQYF.